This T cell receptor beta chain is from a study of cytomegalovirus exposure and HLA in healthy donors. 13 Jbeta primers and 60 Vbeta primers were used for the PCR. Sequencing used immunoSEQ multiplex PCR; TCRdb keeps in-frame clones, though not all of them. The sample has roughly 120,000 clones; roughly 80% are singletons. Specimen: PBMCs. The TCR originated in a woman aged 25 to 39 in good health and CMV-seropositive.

CDR3 residues: CASSEDGDRGWYGYTF. Here the CDR3 DNA reads TGTGCCAGCAGTGAGGACGGGGACAGGGGATGGTATGGCTACACCTTC. The chain employs TRBV6-1 and TRBJ1-2, with TRBD1 matching over 10 bases. The CDR3 runs 16 residues. V lost 3 bases to trimming and J lost 5 bases; unmatched junction nucleotides: 9. Germline CDR1 MNHNS, CDR2 SASEGT.